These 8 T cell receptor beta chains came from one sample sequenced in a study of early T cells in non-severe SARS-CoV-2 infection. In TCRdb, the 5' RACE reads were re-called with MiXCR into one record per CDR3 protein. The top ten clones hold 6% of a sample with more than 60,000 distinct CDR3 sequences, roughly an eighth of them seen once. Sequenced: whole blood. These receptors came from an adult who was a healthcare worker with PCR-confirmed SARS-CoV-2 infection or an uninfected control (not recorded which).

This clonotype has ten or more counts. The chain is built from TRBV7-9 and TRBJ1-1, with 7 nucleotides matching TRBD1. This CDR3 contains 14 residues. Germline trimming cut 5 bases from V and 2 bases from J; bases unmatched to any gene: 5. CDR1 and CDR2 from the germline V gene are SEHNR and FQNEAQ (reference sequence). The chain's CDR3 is CASSRRDSNTEAFF. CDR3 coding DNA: TGTGCCAGCAGCCGCCGGGACAGCAACACTGAAGCTTTCTTT.

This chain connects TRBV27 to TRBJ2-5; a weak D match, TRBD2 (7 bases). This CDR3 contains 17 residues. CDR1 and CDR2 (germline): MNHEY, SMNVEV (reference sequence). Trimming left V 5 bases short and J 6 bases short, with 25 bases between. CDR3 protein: CASSPIIWGGATKTQYF. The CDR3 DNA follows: TGTGCCAGCAGTCCTATTATTTGGGGGGGCGCGACGAAGACCCAGTACTTC.

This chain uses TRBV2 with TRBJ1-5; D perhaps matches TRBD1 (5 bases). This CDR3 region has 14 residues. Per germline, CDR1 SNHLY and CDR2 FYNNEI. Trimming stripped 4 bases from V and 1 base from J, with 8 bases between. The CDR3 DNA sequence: TGTGCCAGCAGTGTACGGGACAGCAATCAGCCCCAGCATTTT. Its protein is CASSVRDSNQPQHF.

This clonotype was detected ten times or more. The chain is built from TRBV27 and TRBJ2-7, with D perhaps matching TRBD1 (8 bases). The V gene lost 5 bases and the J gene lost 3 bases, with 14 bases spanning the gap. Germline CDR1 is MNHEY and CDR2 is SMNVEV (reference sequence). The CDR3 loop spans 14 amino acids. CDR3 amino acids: CASSGNRGGYEQYF. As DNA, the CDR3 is TGTGCCAGCAGTGGGAACAGGGGGGGCTACGAGCAGTACTTC.

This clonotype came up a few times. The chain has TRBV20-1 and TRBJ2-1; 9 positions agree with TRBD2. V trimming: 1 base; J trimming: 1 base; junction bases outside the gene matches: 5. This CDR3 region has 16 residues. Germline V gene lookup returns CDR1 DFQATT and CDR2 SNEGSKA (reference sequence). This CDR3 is CSARVPSGDSYNEQFF. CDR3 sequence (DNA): TGCAGTGCTAGAGTGCCTAGCGGGGATTCCTACAATGAGCAGTTCTTC.

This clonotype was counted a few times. The chain's CDR3 is CASSQDRGGYTF. The CDR3, as DNA: TGCGCCAGCAGCCAAGATAGGGGGGGCTACACCTTC. The rearrangement links TRBV4-1 to TRBJ1-2, with a possible D match to TRBD1 (6 bases). V was shortened by 0 bases and J by 8 bases, with 7 bases between the two germline ends. Germline CDR1 MGHRA, CDR2 YSYEKL. The CDR3 totals 12 residues.

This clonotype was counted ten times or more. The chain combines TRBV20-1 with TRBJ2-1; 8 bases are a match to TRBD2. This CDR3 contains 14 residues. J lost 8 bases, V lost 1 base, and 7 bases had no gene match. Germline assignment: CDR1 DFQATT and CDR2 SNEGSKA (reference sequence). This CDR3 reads CSARAPGLAYEQFF. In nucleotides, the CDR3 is TGCAGTGCTAGAGCCCCCGGACTAGCCTATGAGCAGTTCTTC.

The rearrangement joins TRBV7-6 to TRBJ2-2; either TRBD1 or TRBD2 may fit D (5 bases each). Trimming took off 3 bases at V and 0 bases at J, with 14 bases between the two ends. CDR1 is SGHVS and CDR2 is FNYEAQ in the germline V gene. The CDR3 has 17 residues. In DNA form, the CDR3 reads TGTGCCAGCAGCTTGGGGACCGGGTATTCGAACACCGGGGAGCTGTTTTTT. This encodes CASSLGTGYSNTGELFF.